Below, 30 T cell receptor beta chains from the same sample are listed, as sequenced in a study of blood T cell repertoires in COVID-19. Repertoires were generated with immunoSEQ multiplex PCR, while TCRdb's copy carries only in-frame clones and drops some. The repertoire holds about 94,000 clones, with about 74% as singletons. Sequenced input: peripheral blood. The receptor set was obtained from a human donor in a cohort sampled during active COVID-19.

The gene calls are TRBV7-9 and TRBJ2-3; 12 bases map to TRBD2. V lost 7 bases, J lost 5 bases, and 4 bases stayed unmatched. Germline V gives CDR1 SEHNR, CDR2 FQNEAQ (reference sequence). The CDR3 has 14 residues. The CDR3 reads CASKLAGGKDTQYF. The CDR3 DNA is TGTGCCAGCAAACTAGCGGGAGGAAAAGATACGCAGTATTTT.

The chain joins TRBV3-1 (or the pseudogene TRBV3-2) to TRBJ2-3; D remains unclear. From germline, CDR1 is LGHDT and CDR2 YNNKEL (reference sequence). The V gene lost 5 bases and the J gene lost 5 bases, with 8 bases spanning the gap. This CDR3 has 12 residues. The CDR3, as DNA: TGTGCCAGCAGCTTCGGTCGAGATACGCAGTATTTT. Amino acids: CASSFGRDTQYF.

The chain links TRBV5-4 to TRBJ2-7; D is perhaps TRBD1 (5 bases). Germline CDR1 and CDR2: SGHNT and YYREEE (reference sequence). V was clipped by 3 bases and J by 1 base, with 8 bases between them. CDR3 length equals 13 residues. CDR3 coding DNA: TGTGCCAGCAGCTATACAGGTTCCTACGAGCAGTACTTC. Its protein is CASSYTGSYEQYF.

J is TRBJ2-4 and V is TRBV6-2 or TRBV6-3; 7 bases are shared with TRBD2. J gave up 7 bases and V 3 bases, and 9 bases lay outside the gene matches. Germline V CDR1 and CDR2: MNHEY, SVGEGT. The CDR3 is 15 residues long. The CDR3 DNA is TGTGCCAGCAGTTATGGGGGGGGAGGGCTCAACATTCAGTACTTC. Translating gives CASSYGGGGLNIQYF.

The chain links TRBV4-2 to TRBJ1-4; D is ambiguous. Germline CDR1 is LGHNA and CDR2 is YNFKEQ. With 5 bases removed from V and 2 bases from J, the gap between germline ends came to 9 bases. The CDR3 has 14 amino acids. The CDR3 reads CASSETLTNEKLFF. The DNA for the CDR3 is TGTGCCAGCAGCGAGACTCTCACTAATGAAAAACTGTTTTTT.

This CDR3 reads CASSQEGGGLTYEQYF. In nucleotides, the CDR3 is TGTGCCAGCAGCCAAGAAGGGGGGGGACTCACCTACGAGCAGTACTTC. The V gene is TRBV4-2, the J gene TRBJ2-7, with D possibly matching TRBD2 (7 bases). V was clipped by 0 bases and J by 2 bases, with 14 bases between them. CDR1 and CDR2 from the germline V gene are LGHNA and YNFKEQ. This CDR3 contains 16 residues.

The gene calls are TRBV6-2 or TRBV6-3 and TRBJ2-2; D gene unclear. Looked up from germline, CDR1 is MNHEY and CDR2 is SVGEGT. V dropped 6 bases and J dropped 4 bases, with 9 bases sitting between them. The CDR3 totals 13 residues. This CDR3 reads CASSGPPTGELFF. In DNA, the CDR3 is TGTGCCAGCAGCGGCCCACCCACCGGGGAGCTGTTTTTT.

The rearrangement uses TRBV30 and TRBJ1-2; D uncertain. V lost 3 bases to trimming and J lost 2 bases, with 16 bases between them. This CDR3 spans 15 amino acids. Germline V gene lookup returns CDR1 GTSNPN and CDR2 SVGIG (reference sequence). The CDR3 nucleotides read TGTGCCTGGAGGTCCTCCCGGACGGGAAACTATGGCTACACCTTC. The encoded protein is CAWRSSRTGNYGYTF.

The V and J genes are TRBV6-2 or TRBV6-3 and TRBJ2-5, with 12 positions matching TRBD2. The CDR3 extends over 16 amino acids. Germline trimming cut 4 bases from V and 4 bases from J; bases unmatched to any gene: 7. The germline V gene has CDR1 MNHEY and CDR2 SVGEGT. CDR3 sequence reads: CASSSSGRAAGETQYF. In nucleotides, the CDR3 is TGTGCCAGCAGTTCTAGCGGGAGGGCCGCCGGAGAGACCCAGTACTTC.

This chain uses TRBV6-1 with TRBJ1-6; 12 bases line up with TRBD1. Germline V gene sequence: CDR1 MNHNS, CDR2 SASEGT. The CDR3 covers 18 residues. Trimming at V came to 4 bases and at J to 12 bases, leaving 16 bases not matched to a gene. Here the CDR3 DNA reads TGTGCCAGCAGTGCCGGGACAGGGGGCCTTACTTTGGGAGGACCCCTCCACTTT. It encodes CASSAGTGGLTLGGPLHF.

The chain joins TRBV9 to TRBJ2-3; weak D call: TRBD2 (6 bases). V was cut by 4 bases and J by 2 bases, with 14 bases left in between. Germline assignment: CDR1 SGDLS and CDR2 YYNGEE. CDR3 length: 15 amino acids. CDR3 in DNA: TGTGCCAGCAGCCCCAACGGAGGGACCACAGATACGCAGTATTTT. The encoded protein is CASSPNGGTTDTQYF.

Only a few counts were recorded for this clone. The chain employs TRBV6-2 or TRBV6-3 and TRBJ2-3; 13 bases align to TRBD2. Trimming at V came to 5 bases and at J to 4 bases, leaving 6 bases not matched to a gene. Germline V lookup: CDR1 MNHEY, CDR2 SVGEGT. This CDR3 is 16 amino acids long. The CDR3 nucleotides read TGTGCCAGCAGTCGGACTAGCGGGAGCAGGCCAGATACGCAGTATTTT. Translated, it gives CASSRTSGSRPDTQYF.

The genes are TRBV11-3 and TRBJ1-1; 7 nucleotides align to TRBD1. Germline V lookup: CDR1 SGHNT, CDR2 YENEEA. J was trimmed by 1 base and V by 1 base; bases with no gene match: 3. This CDR3 region has 15 residues. CDR3 sequence (DNA): TGTGCCAGCAGCTTAGGGGGGACAGAGAACACTGAAGCTTTCTTT. Translation gives CASSLGGTENTEAFF.

The genes are TRBV9 and TRBJ2-3; tentative D call: TRBD1 (5 bases). The V gene lost 1 base and the J gene lost 6 bases, with 18 bases spanning the gap. The CDR3 sequence is 16 residues long. CDR1 is SGDLS and CDR2 is YYNGEE in the germline V gene. CDR3 nucleotides: TGTGCCAGCAGCGTAAACCAGGGTAGAGTTTTTGATACGCAGTATTTT. Translating gives CASSVNQGRVFDTQYF.

This clone was counted a few times. J is TRBJ1-1 and V is TRBV18, with a tentative D call TRBD1 (6 bases). V lost 5 bases to trimming and J lost 1 base, with 8 bases between them. This CDR3 comprises 13 residues. Germline V gene data show CDR1 as KGHSH and CDR2 as LQKENI. CDR3 nucleotides: TGTGCCAGCTCAAACAGGGCGAACACTGAAGCTTTCTTT. Translating it yields CASSNRANTEAFF.

This sequence joins TRBV15 and TRBJ2-7; TRBD1 aligns across 9 bases. Germline CDR1 reads LNHNV; CDR2 reads YYDKDF (reference sequence). After removal of 5 bases from V and 6 bases from J, the junction contained 11 bases not matched to a gene. The CDR3 totals 15 residues. The DNA for the CDR3 is TGTGCCACCAGCGGTTCCGGGACAGGGTTCAGCGAGCAGTACTTC. Protein sequence: CATSGSGTGFSEQYF. Full variable domain (outside the CDR3, taken from reference TRBV15 and TRBJ2-7): DAMVIQNPRYQVTQFGKPVTLSCSQTLNHNVMYWYQQKSSQAPKLLFHYYDKDFNNEADTPDNFQSRRPNTSFCFLDIRSPGLGDTAMYLCATSGSGTGFSEQYFGPGTRLTVT.

The J gene is TRBJ2-3, the V gene TRBV7-9, with 12 bases lining up with TRBD2. CDR1 is SEHNR, CDR2 FQNEAQ, per germline (reference sequence). With 1 base clipped from V and 3 bases from J, the junction kept 5 bases outside the gene matches. This CDR3 is built from 17 residues. The DNA for the CDR3 is TGTGCCAGCAGCTTAGGGACTAGCGGGATCTGGACAGATACGCAGTATTTT. Translating gives CASSLGTSGIWTDTQYF.

The rearrangement uses TRBV24-1 and TRBJ2-3; weak D call: TRBD1 (6 bases). The germline V and J ends were trimmed by 3 bases and 3 bases, with 15 bases remaining between them. Germline assignment: CDR1 KGHDR and CDR2 SFDVKD. This CDR3 contains 16 residues. The CDR3 reads CATSDPGAGATDTQYF. The CDR3 coding sequence is TGTGCCACCAGTGATCCTGGGGCAGGGGCTACAGATACGCAGTATTTT.

CDR3 in amino acids: CASSLASGRFDEQFF. In DNA, the CDR3 is TGTGCCAGCAGCTTAGCCAGCGGGAGGTTCGATGAGCAGTTCTTC. The rearrangement joins TRBV7-2 to TRBJ2-1; 9 bases are shared with TRBD2. V lost 0 bases, J lost 8 bases, and 5 bases stayed unmatched. The germline V gene encodes CDR1 SGHTA and CDR2 FQGNSA. The CDR3 runs 15 residues.

The chain joins TRBV11-1 to TRBJ1-2, with 7 nucleotides matching TRBD1. CDR1 and CDR2 (germline): SGHAT, FQDESV (reference sequence). The CDR3 is made up of 13 amino acids. With 5 bases clipped from V and 5 bases from J, the junction kept 5 bases outside the gene matches. Written as DNA, the CDR3 is TGTGCCAGCAGCCGGGACAGACAATATGGCTACACCTTC. This codes for CASSRDRQYGYTF. The full variable domain, with the rest looked up from reference TRBV11-1 and TRBJ1-2, is EAEVAQSPRYKITEKSQAVAFWCDPISGHATLYWYRQILGQGPELLVQFQDESVVDDSQLPKDRFSAERLKGVDSTLKIQPAELGDSAMYLCASSRDRQYGYTFGSGTRLTVV.

This clone was counted once. V is TRBV27 and J is TRBJ1-1, with D tentatively TRBD1 (6 bases). The CDR3 is 15 residues long. The V end was cut by 6 bases, the J end by 6 bases, with 20 bases between. The germline V gene encodes CDR1 MNHEY and CDR2 SMNVEV (reference sequence). As DNA, the CDR3 is TGTGCCAGCAGCTCGGGCGGCACAGGGTCTTCTGAAGCTTTCTTT. It specifies CASSSGGTGSSEAFF.

This clone was counted once. This chain connects TRBV30 to TRBJ1-1; D call uncertain. Germline assignment: CDR1 GTSNPN and CDR2 SVGIG (reference sequence). The V end lost 3 bases, the J end lost 11 bases, and 19 bases lay between the germline ends. CDR3 size: 13 residues. CDR3: CAWSASALRWAFF. The CDR3 DNA sequence: TGTGCCTGGAGCGCCTCCGCCCTTAGATGGGCTTTCTTT.

J is TRBJ2-5 and V is TRBV6-1; D is unclear. Looked up from germline, CDR1 is MNHNS and CDR2 is SASEGT. This CDR3 has 15 amino acids. V shed 1 base and J shed 7 bases, with 16 bases lying between them. The CDR3 reads CASSEGSSLSGTQYF. The CDR3 DNA reads as TGTGCCAGCAGTGAAGGCTCATCCCTTAGTGGGACCCAGTACTTC.

This chain links TRBV27 with TRBJ1-1, with 8 nucleotides matching TRBD1. In germline, CDR1 is MNHEY, CDR2 SMNVEV (reference sequence). The CDR3 has 12 residues. With V trimmed by 6 bases and J by 7 bases, 4 bases remained unmatched. This CDR3 is CASRTDRGEAFF. The CDR3 coding sequence is TGTGCCAGCAGAACCGACAGGGGTGAAGCTTTCTTT.

This rearrangement joins TRBV6-5 to TRBJ1-1; 7 bases fit TRBD1. J gave up 4 bases and V 5 bases, and 4 bases lay outside the gene matches. CDR1 MNHEY and CDR2 SVGAGI come from the germline V gene. The CDR3 is 13 residues long. The CDR3 spells CASSTTGSTEAFF. The CDR3 DNA reads TGTGCCAGCAGTACGACAGGGAGCACTGAAGCTTTCTTT.

The rearrangement joins TRBV18 to TRBJ2-7, with D possibly TRBD2 on 5 matching bases. The CDR3 is made up of 12 amino acids. V was shortened by 4 bases and J by 3 bases, with 7 bases between the two germline ends. Germline V gene lookup returns CDR1 KGHSH and CDR2 LQKENI. For the CDR3, the DNA is TGTGCCAGCTCACGGGAGAGCTACGAGCAGTACTTC. This gives the protein CASSRESYEQYF. The full variable domain, completed using reference TRBV18 and TRBJ2-7, is NAGVMQNPRHLVRRRGQEARLRCSPMKGHSHVYWYRQLPEEGLKFMVYLQKENIIDESGMPKERFSAEFPKEGPSILRIQQVVRGDSAAYFCASSRESYEQYFGPGTRLTVT.

The gene calls are TRBV6-2 or TRBV6-3 and TRBJ1-1; D uncertain. The germline CDR1 and CDR2 sequences are MNHEY and SVGEGT. Trimming removed 4 bases at V and 2 bases at J, with 14 bases between. The CDR3 consists of 15 residues. This CDR3 reads CASSSGGKGNTEAFF. The CDR3 coding sequence is TGTGCCAGCAGTTCTGGAGGGAAAGGAAACACTGAAGCTTTCTTT.

The chain uses TRBV6-4 and TRBJ2-1, with 7 bases that match TRBD1. Trimming removed 6 bases from V and 9 bases from J; junction bases left unmatched: 11. Looked up from germline, CDR1 is MRHNA and CDR2 is SNTAGT. CDR3 length: 14 amino acids. The CDR3 DNA follows: TGTGCCAGCAGGAAGTCAGACAGGGTTTCTGAGCAGTTCTTC. Residues: CASRKSDRVSEQFF.

This chain joins TRBV7-2 and TRBJ2-3; D is undetermined. The V end lost 0 bases, the J end lost 5 bases, and 9 bases lay between the germline ends. The CDR3 consists of 14 residues. Germline-derived CDR1 and CDR2 are SGHTA and FQGNSA. The CDR3 DNA follows: TGTGCCAGCAGCTTAGCATCGACGGGAGATACGCAGTATTTT. Translating it yields CASSLASTGDTQYF.

V usage is TRBV7-2 and J usage is TRBJ2-7; 10 bases match TRBD1. The germline V gene has CDR1 SGHTA and CDR2 FQGNSA. This CDR3 is 16 amino acids long. V trimming: 3 bases; J trimming: 7 bases; junction bases outside the gene matches: 12. In DNA form, the CDR3 reads TGTGCCAGCAGCTTCATCGGGACAGGGGCGCGGTTAGAGCAGTACTTC. Translation: CASSFIGTGARLEQYF.